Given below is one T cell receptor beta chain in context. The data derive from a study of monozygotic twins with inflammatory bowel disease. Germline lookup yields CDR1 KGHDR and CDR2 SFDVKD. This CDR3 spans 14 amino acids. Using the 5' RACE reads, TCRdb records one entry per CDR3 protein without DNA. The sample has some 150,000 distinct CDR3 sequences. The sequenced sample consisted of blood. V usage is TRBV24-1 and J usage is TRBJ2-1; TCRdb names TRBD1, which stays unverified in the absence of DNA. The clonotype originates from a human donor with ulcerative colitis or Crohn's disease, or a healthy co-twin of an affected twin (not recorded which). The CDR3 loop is CATSDPGQYNEQFF.